Sequencing of this TCR beta chain was carried out in a study of blood T cell repertoires in COVID-19. Study as a whole: The United States, Italy and Spain supplied acute and convalescent COVID-19 samples. Sources were T cells, B-cell-depleted T cells, or PBMCs; the material itself was cDNA or gDNA.

The CDR3 spans 14 residues. Trimming cost V 3 bases and J 2 bases, with 9 bases left between them. Germline V CDR1 and CDR2: LGHNT, FRNRAP. The assay was immunoSEQ multiplex PCR, and TCRdb's table has in-frame clones only and misses some. The sample lists about 55,000 clones, about 88% occurring once. The source material was peripheral blood. This sequence joins TRBV12-5 and TRBJ2-3; D may be TRBD1 (5 bases). This TCR was recovered from a man aged 55-75 years with active COVID-19. The CDR3 here is CASGLEDNTDTQYF. The CDR3, as DNA: TGTGCTAGTGGTTTAGAGGACAACACAGATACGCAGTATTTT.